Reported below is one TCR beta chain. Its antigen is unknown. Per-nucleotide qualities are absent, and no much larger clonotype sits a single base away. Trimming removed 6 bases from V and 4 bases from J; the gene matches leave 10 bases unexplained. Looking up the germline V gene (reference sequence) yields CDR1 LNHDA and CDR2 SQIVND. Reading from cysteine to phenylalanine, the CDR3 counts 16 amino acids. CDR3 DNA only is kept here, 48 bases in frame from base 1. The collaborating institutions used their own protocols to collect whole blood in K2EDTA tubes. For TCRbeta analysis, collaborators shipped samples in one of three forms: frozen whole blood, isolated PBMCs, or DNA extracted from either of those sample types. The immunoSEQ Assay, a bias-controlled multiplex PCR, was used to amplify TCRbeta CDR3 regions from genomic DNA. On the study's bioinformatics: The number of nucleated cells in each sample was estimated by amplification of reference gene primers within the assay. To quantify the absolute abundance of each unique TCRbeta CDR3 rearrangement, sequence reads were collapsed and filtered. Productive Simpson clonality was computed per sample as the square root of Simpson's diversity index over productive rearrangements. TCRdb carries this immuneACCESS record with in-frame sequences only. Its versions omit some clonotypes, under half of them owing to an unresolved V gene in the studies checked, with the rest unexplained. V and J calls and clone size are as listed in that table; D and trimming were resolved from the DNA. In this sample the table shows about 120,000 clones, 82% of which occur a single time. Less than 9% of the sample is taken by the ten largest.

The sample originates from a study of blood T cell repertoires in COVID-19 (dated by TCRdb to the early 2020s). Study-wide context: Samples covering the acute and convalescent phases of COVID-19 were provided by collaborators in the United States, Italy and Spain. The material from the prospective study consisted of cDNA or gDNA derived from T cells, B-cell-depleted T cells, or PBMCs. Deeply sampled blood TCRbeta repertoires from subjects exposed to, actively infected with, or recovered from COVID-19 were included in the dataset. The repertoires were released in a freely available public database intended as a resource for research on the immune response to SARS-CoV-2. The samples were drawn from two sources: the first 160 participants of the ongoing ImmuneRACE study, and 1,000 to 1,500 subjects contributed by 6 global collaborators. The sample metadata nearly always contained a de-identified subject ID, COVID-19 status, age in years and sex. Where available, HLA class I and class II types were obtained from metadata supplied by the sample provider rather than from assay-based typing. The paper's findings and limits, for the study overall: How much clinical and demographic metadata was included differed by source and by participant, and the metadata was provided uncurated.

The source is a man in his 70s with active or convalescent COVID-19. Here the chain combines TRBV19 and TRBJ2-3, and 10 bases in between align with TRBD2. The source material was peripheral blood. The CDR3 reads CASSSPSGRRSDTQYF. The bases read TGTGCCAGTAGCAGCCCTAGCGGGAGAAGGTCAGATACGCAGTATTTT.